This TCR beta chain was sequenced during a study of blood T cell repertoires in COVID-19 (dated by TCRdb to 2019 to 2021). Regarding the study in general: Samples covering the acute and convalescent phases of COVID-19 were provided by collaborators in the United States, Italy and Spain. Nearly every sample came with metadata listing a de-identified subject ID, COVID-19 status, age in years and sex. Where available, HLA class I and class II types were obtained from metadata supplied by the sample provider rather than from assay-based typing. The samples were drawn from the first 160 participants of the ongoing ImmuneRACE study and from 1,254 subjects provided by 6 global collaborators. Subjects who had been exposed to COVID-19, were actively infected with it, or had recovered from it provided the deeply sampled blood TCRbeta repertoires that made up the dataset. The repertoires were released in a freely available public database intended as a resource for research on the immune response to SARS-CoV-2. The prospective study material was composed of cDNA or gDNA derived from T cells, B-cell-depleted T cells, or PBMCs. The paper's findings and limits, for the study overall: Clinical and demographic metadata were provided uncurated, with the amount varying by source and participant.

In the germline V gene, CDR1 corresponds to MGHDK and CDR2 to SYGVNS. V is cut by 3 bases and J by 7 bases, and the space between the germline ends is 10 bases. The CDR3 goes from the cysteine to the phenylalanine over 14 residues. Only the CDR3 part of the read is kept: 42 bases, read in frame from the first base. Worth noting for this clone: The antigen it recognizes is unknown. No qualities accompany the bases; no much larger clone lies one base away.

Collaborating institutions collected whole blood in K2EDTA tubes following their own protocols. For TCRbeta analysis, collaborators shipped samples in one of three forms: frozen whole blood, isolated PBMCs, or DNA extracted from either of those sample types. The immunoSEQ Assay, a bias-controlled multiplex PCR, was used to amplify TCRbeta CDR3 regions from genomic DNA. The authors' pipeline ran thus. The number of nucleated cells in each sample was estimated from the amplification of reference gene primers within the assay. Sequence reads were collapsed and filtered to measure the absolute abundance of every unique TCRbeta CDR3 rearrangement. Productive Simpson clonality was computed per sample as the square root of Simpson's diversity index over productive rearrangements. TCRdb obtained this table from immuneACCESS and retained in-frame rearrangements with V and J assigned. These tables miss some clones; where compared with another copy, unresolved V genes account for less than half of the shortfall, and the remainder is unexplained. For V, J and clone size, that table is used; D and trimming come from the DNA. For this sample the table gives roughly 120,000 clones, of which under 75% were detected only once. The biggest ten clones account for 6% to 8% of the sample.

The TCR comes from a woman aged 60 to 75 with acute or convalescent COVID-19. This receptor chain uses TRBV25-1 and TRBJ1-6; a tentative D match to TRBD1 spans 6 bases. Sequencing was carried out using peripheral blood. Read as DNA, the sequence is TGTGCCAGCAGTGACCCAGGGGACAATTCACCCCTCCACTTT. Translation gives CASSDPGDNSPLHF.